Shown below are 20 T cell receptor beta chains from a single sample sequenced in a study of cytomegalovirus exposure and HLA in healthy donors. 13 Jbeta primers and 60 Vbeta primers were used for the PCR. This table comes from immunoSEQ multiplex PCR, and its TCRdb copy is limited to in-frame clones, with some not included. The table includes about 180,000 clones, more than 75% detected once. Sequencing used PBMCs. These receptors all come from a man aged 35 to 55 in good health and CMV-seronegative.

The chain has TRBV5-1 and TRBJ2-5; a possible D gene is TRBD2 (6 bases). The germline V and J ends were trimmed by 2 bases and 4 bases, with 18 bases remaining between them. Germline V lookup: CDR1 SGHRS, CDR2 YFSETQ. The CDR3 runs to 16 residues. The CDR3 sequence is CASSLPLGTGVETQYF. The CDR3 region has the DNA TGCGCCAGCAGCTTACCCCTCGGGACTGGGGTAGAGACCCAGTACTTC.

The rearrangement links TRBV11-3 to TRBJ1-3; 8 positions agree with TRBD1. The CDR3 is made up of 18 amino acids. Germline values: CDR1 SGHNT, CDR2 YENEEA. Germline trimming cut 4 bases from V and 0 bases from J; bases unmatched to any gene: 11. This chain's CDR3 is CASSSGQGSLLSGNTIYF. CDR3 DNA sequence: TGTGCCAGCAGCTCTGGACAGGGCTCCCTTCTCTCTGGAAACACCATATATTTT. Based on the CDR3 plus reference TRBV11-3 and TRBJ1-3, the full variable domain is EAGVVQSPRYKIIEKKQPVAFWCNPISGHNTLYWYLQNLGQGPELLIRYENEEAVDDSQLPKDRFSAERLKGVDSTLKIQPAELGDSAVYLCASSSGQGSLLSGNTIYFGEGSWLTVV.

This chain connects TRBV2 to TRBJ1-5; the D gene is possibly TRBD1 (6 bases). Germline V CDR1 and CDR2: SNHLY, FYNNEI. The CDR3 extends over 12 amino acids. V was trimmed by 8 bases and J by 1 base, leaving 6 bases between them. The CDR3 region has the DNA TGTGCCAGCGGGGGCAGCAATCAGCCCCAGCATTTT. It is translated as CASGGSNQPQHF.

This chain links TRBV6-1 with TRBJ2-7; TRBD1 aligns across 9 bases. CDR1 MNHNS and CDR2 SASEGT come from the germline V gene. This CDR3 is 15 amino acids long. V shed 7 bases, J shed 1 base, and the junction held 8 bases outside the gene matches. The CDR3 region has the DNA TGTGCCAGCACCAGTGTGGACAGGGGATCCTACGAGCAGTACTTC. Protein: CASTSVDRGSYEQYF.

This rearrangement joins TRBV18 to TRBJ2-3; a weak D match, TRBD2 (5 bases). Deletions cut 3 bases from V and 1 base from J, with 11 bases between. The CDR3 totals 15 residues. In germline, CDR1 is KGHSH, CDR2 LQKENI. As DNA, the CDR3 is TGTGCCAGCTCACCCCAAAACGGGGGCACAGATACGCAGTATTTT. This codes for CASSPQNGGTDTQYF. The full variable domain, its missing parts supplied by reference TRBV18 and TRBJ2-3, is NAGVMQNPRHLVRRRGQEARLRCSPMKGHSHVYWYRQLPEEGLKFMVYLQKENIIDESGMPKERFSAEFPKEGPSILRIQQVVRGDSAAYFCASSPQNGGTDTQYFGPGTRLTVL.

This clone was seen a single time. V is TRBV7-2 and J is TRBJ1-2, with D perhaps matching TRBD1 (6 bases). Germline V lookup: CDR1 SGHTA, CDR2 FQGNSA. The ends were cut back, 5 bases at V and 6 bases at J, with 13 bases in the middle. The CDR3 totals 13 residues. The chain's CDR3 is CASSPGGGDGYTF. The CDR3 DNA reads TGTGCCAGCAGCCCGGGGGGGGGCGATGGCTACACCTTC.

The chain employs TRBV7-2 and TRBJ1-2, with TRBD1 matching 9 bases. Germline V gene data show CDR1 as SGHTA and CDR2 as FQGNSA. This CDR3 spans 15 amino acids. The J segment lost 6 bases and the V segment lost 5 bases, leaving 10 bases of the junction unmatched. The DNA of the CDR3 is TGTGCCAGCAGCCATAACTCGGGACAGGGCGATGGCTACACCTTC. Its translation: CASSHNSGQGDGYTF. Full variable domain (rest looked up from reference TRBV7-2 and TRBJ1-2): GAGVSQSPSNKVTEKGKDVELRCDPISGHTALYWYRQSLGQGLEFLIYFQGNSAPDKSGLPSDRFSAERTGGSVSTLTIQRTQQEDSAVYLCASSHNSGQGDGYTFGSGTRLTVV.

The CDR3 nucleotides read TGTGCCAGCAGCTTAGAGGTCAGGGCAGATACGCAGTATTTT. Translating gives CASSLEVRADTQYF. The J gene is TRBJ2-3, the V gene TRBV7-9; a possible D gene is TRBD1 (5 bases). Looked up from germline, CDR1 is SEHNR and CDR2 is FQNEAQ (reference sequence). This CDR3 has 14 residues. V was cut by 1 base and J by 4 bases, with 9 bases left in between.

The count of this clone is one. CDR3 loop: CASSSARTGLYEQYF. CDR3 in DNA: TGTGCCAGCAGCTCTGCGAGGACAGGACTCTACGAGCAGTACTTC. The rearrangement links TRBV5-4 to TRBJ2-7; 7 nucleotides agree with TRBD1. The trim removed 3 bases at V and 3 bases at J, leaving 9 bases unmatched. The CDR3 is 15 residues long. Germline CDR1 is SGHNT and CDR2 is YYREEE (reference sequence).

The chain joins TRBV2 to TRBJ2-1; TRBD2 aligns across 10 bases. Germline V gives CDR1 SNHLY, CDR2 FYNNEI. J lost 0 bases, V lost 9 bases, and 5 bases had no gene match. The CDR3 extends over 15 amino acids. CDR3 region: CASCSGGSSYNEQFF. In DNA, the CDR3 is TGTGCCAGTTGTAGCGGGGGGTCCTCCTACAATGAGCAGTTCTTC.

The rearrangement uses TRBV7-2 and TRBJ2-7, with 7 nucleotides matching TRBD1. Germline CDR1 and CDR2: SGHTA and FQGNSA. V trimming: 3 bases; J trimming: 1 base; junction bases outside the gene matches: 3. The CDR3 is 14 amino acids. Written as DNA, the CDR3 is TGTGCCAGCAGCTTGGACAGGTCGTCCTACGAGCAGTACTTC. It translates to CASSLDRSSYEQYF.

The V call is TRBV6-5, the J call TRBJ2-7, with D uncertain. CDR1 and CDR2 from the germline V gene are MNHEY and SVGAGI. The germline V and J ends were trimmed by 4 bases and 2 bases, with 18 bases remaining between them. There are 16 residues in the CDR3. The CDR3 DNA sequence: TGTGCCAGCAGTTCCTCCAGGTCACCTATAGCCTACGAGCAGTACTTC. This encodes CASSSSRSPIAYEQYF.

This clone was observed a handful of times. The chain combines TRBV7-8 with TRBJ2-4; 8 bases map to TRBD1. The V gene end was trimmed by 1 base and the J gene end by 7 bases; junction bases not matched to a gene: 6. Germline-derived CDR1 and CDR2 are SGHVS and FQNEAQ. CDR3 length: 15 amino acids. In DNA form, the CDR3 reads TGTGCCAGCAGCTTAGGACAGGACAGGGTCAACATTCAGTACTTC. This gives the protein CASSLGQDRVNIQYF.

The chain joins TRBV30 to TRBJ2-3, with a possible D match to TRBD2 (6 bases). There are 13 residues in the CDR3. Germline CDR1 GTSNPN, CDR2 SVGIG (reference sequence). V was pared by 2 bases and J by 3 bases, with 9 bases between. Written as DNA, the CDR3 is TGTGCCTGGAGTAAGGGGAGGACAGATACGCAGTATTTT. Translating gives CAWSKGRTDTQYF.

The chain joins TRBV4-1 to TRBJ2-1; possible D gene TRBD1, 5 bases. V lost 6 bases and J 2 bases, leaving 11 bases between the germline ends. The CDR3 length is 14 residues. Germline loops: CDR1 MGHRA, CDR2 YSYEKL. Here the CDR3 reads CASSTGLAYNEQFF. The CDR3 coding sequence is TGCGCCAGCAGTACAGGTCTTGCCTACAATGAGCAGTTCTTC.

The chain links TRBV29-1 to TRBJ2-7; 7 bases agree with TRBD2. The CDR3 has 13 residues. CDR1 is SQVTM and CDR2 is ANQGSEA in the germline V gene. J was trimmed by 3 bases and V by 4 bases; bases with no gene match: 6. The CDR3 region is CSVGRETDYEQYF. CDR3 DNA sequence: TGCAGCGTTGGGCGGGAGACAGACTACGAGCAGTACTTC.

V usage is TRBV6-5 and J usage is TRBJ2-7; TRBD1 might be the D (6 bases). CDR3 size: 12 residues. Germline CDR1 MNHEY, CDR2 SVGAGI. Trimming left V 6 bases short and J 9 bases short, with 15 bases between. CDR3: CASRTGKGRQYF. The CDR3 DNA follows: TGTGCCAGCAGGACAGGCAAAGGGCGGCAGTACTTC.

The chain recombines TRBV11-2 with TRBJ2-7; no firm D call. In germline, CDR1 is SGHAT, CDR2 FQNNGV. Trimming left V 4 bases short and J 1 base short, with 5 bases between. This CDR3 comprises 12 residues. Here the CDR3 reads CASSSLSYEQYF. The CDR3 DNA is TGTGCCAGCAGCTCCTTATCCTACGAGCAGTACTTC.

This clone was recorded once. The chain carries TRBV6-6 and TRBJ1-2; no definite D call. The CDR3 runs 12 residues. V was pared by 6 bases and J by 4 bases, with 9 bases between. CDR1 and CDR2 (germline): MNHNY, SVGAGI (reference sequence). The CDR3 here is CASSQRTYGYTF. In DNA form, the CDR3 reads TGTGCCAGCAGCCAGCGGACCTATGGCTACACCTTC.

This CDR3 reads CASSESGGDISEQFF. CDR3 nucleotide sequence: TGCGCCAGCAGCGAAAGCGGAGGGGATATTAGTGAGCAGTTCTTC. This chain joins TRBV4-1 and TRBJ2-1; D perhaps matches TRBD2 (6 bases). CDR3 size: 15 residues. Trimming stripped 5 bases from V and 9 bases from J, with 20 bases between. Per the germline V gene, CDR1 is MGHRA and CDR2 is YSYEKL.